The 13 T cell receptor beta chains presented below share a single source sample, sequenced in a study of blood T cell repertoires in COVID-19. Profiling relied on immunoSEQ multiplex PCR, and the TCRdb table lists in-frame clones only, not all of them. The sample carries approximately 250,000 clones, 84% recorded once. The specimen sequenced was peripheral blood. The receptors originated from a man in his fifties or sixties with acute or convalescent COVID-19.

The chain combines TRBV7-6 with TRBJ1-1; 8 bases agree with TRBD1. The CDR3 is 16 residues long. Germline loops: CDR1 SGHVS, CDR2 FNYEAQ. The V gene end was trimmed by 1 base and the J gene end by 0 bases; junction bases not matched to a gene: 4. The CDR3 nucleotides are TGTGCCAGCAGCTTAGGACAGGGGCGGATGAACACTGAAGCTTTCTTT. This encodes CASSLGQGRMNTEAFF.

The chain couples TRBV5-1 to TRBJ2-7; maybe TRBD1 (5 bases). Germline V gene sequence: CDR1 SGHRS, CDR2 YFSETQ. This CDR3 has 16 amino acids. Between the trimmed V and J ends, which lost 0 bases and 2 bases, there was a span of 15 bases. The CDR3 loop is CASSLGPPGKPYEQYF. The DNA for the CDR3 is TGCGCCAGCAGCTTGGGTCCGCCAGGGAAACCCTACGAGCAGTACTTC. Using reference TRBV5-1 and TRBJ2-7 for the parts outside the CDR3, the full variable domain is KAGVTQTPRYLIKTRGQQVTLSCSPISGHRSVSWYQQTPGQGLQFLFEYFSETQRNKGNFPGRFSGRQFSNSRSEMNVSTLELGDSALYLCASSLGPPGKPYEQYFGPGTRLTVT.

The chain combines TRBV5-6 with TRBJ2-5, with TRBD2 as a possible D gene (5 bases). V lost 2 bases, J lost 1 base, and 6 bases lay in between. The CDR3 runs 13 residues. Germline V gene data show CDR1 as SGHDT and CDR2 as YYEEEE. The CDR3 reads CASSFRGQETQYF. The CDR3 DNA sequence: TGTGCCAGCAGCTTCCGGGGCCAAGAGACCCAGTACTTC.

This sequence joins TRBV28 and TRBJ1-6, with 10 bases identical to TRBD1. V lost 5 bases, J lost 18 bases, and 13 bases stayed unmatched. The V gene's germline CDR1 is MDHEN and CDR2 SYDVKM. The CDR3 has 14 amino acids. CDR3 sequence (DNA): TGTGCCAGCAGTCCCCCGGGACAGGGGATCACAGCCCACTTT. This gives the protein CASSPPGQGITAHF.

This clone was seen only once. The chain employs TRBV15 and TRBJ1-1; D is possibly TRBD1 (6 bases). Per the germline V gene, CDR1 is LNHNV and CDR2 is YYDKDF (reference sequence). This CDR3 region has 15 residues. With 4 bases removed from V and 5 bases from J, the gap between germline ends came to 17 bases. The DNA for the CDR3 is TGTGCCACCAGCATCTGGGGGGGCTATCGGACTGAAGCTTTCTTT. This codes for CATSIWGGYRTEAFF.

The V call is TRBV7-9, the J call TRBJ2-1; D remains unclear. In germline, CDR1 is SEHNR, CDR2 FQNEAQ (reference sequence). There are 14 residues in the CDR3. The ends were cut back, 4 bases at V and 8 bases at J, with 15 bases in the middle. The CDR3 loop is CASSSTTAGDEQFF. CDR3 nucleotide sequence: TGTGCCAGCAGCTCGACCACGGCAGGCGATGAGCAGTTCTTC.

This clone was seen just once. The chain recombines TRBV19 with TRBJ1-5, with unresolved D. Germline CDR1 and CDR2: LNHDA and SQIVND (reference sequence). Trimming shortened V by 4 bases and J by 1 base, and 20 bases separated the two germline ends. CDR3 length: 18 amino acids. The CDR3 sequence is CASSTNSYPRVSNQPQHF. CDR3 sequence (DNA): TGTGCCAGTAGTACTAATTCATACCCACGGGTAAGCAATCAGCCCCAGCATTTT. The variable domain in full, completed from reference TRBV19 and TRBJ1-5, reads DGGITQSPKYLFRKEGQNVTLSCEQNLNHDAMYWYRQDPGQGLRLIYYSQIVNDFQKGDIAEGYSVSREKKESFPLTVTSAQKNPTAFYLCASSTNSYPRVSNQPQHFGDGTRLSIL.

The V gene is TRBV24-1, the J gene TRBJ2-2; the D gene is possibly TRBD2 (6 bases). Germline CDR1 is KGHDR and CDR2 is SFDVKD. The CDR3 consists of 15 residues. The germline V and J ends were trimmed by 9 bases and 6 bases, with 19 bases remaining between them. The CDR3 DNA reads as TGTGCCACCGCAGATGACGGAGGGACTGCCGGGGAGCTGTTTTTT. Its protein product is CATADDGGTAGELFF.

V is TRBV11-1 and J is TRBJ1-1; 7 nucleotides agree with TRBD1. Germline loops: CDR1 SGHAT, CDR2 FQDESV (reference sequence). The CDR3 totals 12 residues. J gave up 7 bases and V 4 bases, and 3 bases lay outside the gene matches. As DNA, the CDR3 is TGTGCCAGCAGCTACGACAGGGATGAAGCTTTCTTT. Translated: CASSYDRDEAFF.

This chain uses TRBV11-1 with TRBJ2-1; possibly TRBD2 for D (5 bases). The CDR3 totals 15 residues. Trimming removed 3 bases at V and 4 bases at J, with 13 bases between. Germline CDR1 SGHAT, CDR2 FQDESV (reference sequence). CDR3 sequence (DNA): TGTGCCAGCAGCTTTTCGAGCGGAGATTACAATGAGCAGTTCTTC. Protein: CASSFSSGDYNEQFF.

The V gene is TRBV19, the J gene TRBJ1-1, with 7 bases lining up with TRBD1. The CDR3 runs 15 residues. V shed 3 bases and J 5 bases; nucleotides not matched to a gene: 9. Germline CDR1 is LNHDA and CDR2 is SQIVND (reference sequence). DNA for the CDR3: TGTGCCAGTAGTATCCCAGGGGGGCCCTGGACTGAAGCTTTCTTT. Translated, it gives CASSIPGGPWTEAFF.

This sequence joins TRBV5-1 and TRBJ1-2, with TRBD1 matching 7 bases. Germline-derived CDR1 and CDR2 are SGHRS and YFSETQ. Losses at the gene ends were 3 bases for V and 7 bases for J; bases not matched to a gene: 12. CDR3 size: 15 residues. In nucleotides, the CDR3 is TGCGCCAGCAGCTGGGAACAGGGGAACTATGGTGGCTACACCTTC. It specifies CASSWEQGNYGGYTF.

This chain links TRBV7-8 with TRBJ1-3; TRBD1 matches 10 bases. Germline CDR1 is SGHVS and CDR2 is FQNEAQ. With 6 bases clipped from V and 7 bases from J, the junction kept 12 bases outside the gene matches. The CDR3 has 16 residues. CDR3 sequence: CASRARDRGRGNTIYF. Here the CDR3 DNA reads TGTGCCAGCAGGGCTCGGGACAGGGGAAGGGGGAACACCATATATTTT.